This section outlines one T cell receptor beta chain sequence together with its context. Treatment: some 20 received Ad26.COV2.S at low or high dose, single or two shots; about 5 received placebo; per-sample allocation not given. Specimens were obtained on day 63 following the first vaccine or placebo injection. Donor was an adult aged 18-55 years in Boston. The table came from immunoSEQ multiplex PCR; TCRdb's copy has only in-frame clones and leaves some out. Among some 320,000 clones listed, about 82% were seen once. The data were taken from a study of Ad26.COV2.S vaccination and SARS-CoV-2 variants. Looked up from germline, CDR1 is MNHEY and CDR2 is SMNVEV (reference sequence). V lost 0 bases to trimming and J lost 3 bases; unmatched junction nucleotides: 5. This CDR3 has 16 amino acids.

The chain uses TRBV27 and TRBJ1-2; 9 bases align to TRBD1. The receptor was isolated from a person between 18 and 60 years old who received the Ad26.COV2.S COVID-19 vaccine or a placebo. The sequencing used peripheral blood, collected in a trial of Ad26.COV2.S vaccine versus placebo. In nucleotides, the CDR3 is TGTGCCAGCAGTTTATCGGGGGGACAGGGTTACTATGGCTACACCTTC. Encoded protein: CASSLSGGQGYYGYTF.